The next 5 T cell receptor beta chains were all read from a single sample in a study of blood T cells in healthy people across ages. For the second PCR, which ran for roughly 6 to 11 cycles, a sample-barcoded 5' primer and a J-beta primer mix were used. TCRdb recomputed calls from the 5' RACE reads with MiXCR, one row per CDR3 protein. This sample has 1.5 million to 2 million distinct CDR3 sequences, with roughly 27% found just once. Sequences were obtained from blood. Every receptor here comes from a woman younger than 45 in good health.

Only a few counts were recorded for this clonotype. The gene calls are TRBV10-3 and TRBJ2-7, with 12 nucleotides matching TRBD2. J was trimmed by 7 bases and V by 4 bases; bases with no gene match: 5. Germline CDR1 reads ENHRY; CDR2 reads SYGVKD. CDR3 size: 14 residues. CDR3 protein: CAISGTSGALEQYF. The CDR3 coding sequence is TGTGCCATCAGTGGGACTAGCGGGGCTCTGGAGCAGTACTTC.

This clonotype showed up many times. The chain employs TRBV29-1 and TRBJ2-2; 13 positions match TRBD2. The CDR3 totals 14 residues. From germline, CDR1 is SQVTM and CDR2 ANQGSEA. The V gene end was trimmed by 7 bases and the J gene end by 7 bases; junction bases not matched to a gene: 6. CDR3 protein: CSGRGLAGNGELFF. The CDR3 DNA follows: TGCAGCGGGAGGGGACTAGCGGGAAACGGGGAGCTGTTTTTT.

The table lists this clonotype with many counts. This chain connects TRBV18 to TRBJ2-6; 8 bases align to TRBD2. CDR3 size: 19 residues. Losses at the gene ends were 2 bases for V and 0 bases for J; bases not matched to a gene: 9. Germline V lookup: CDR1 KGHSH, CDR2 LQKENI. CDR3 DNA: TGTGCCAGCTCACCAACACTAGCGGCCGCCAGCTCTGGGGCCAACGTCCTGACTTTC. This sequence encodes CASSPTLAAASSGANVLTF.

The chain joins TRBV12-5 to TRBJ2-1; 12 nucleotides match TRBD2. The CDR3 runs 17 residues. Losses at the gene ends were 2 bases for V and 0 bases for J; bases not matched to a gene: 2. Germline V gene data show CDR1 as LGHNT and CDR2 as FRNRAP. The CDR3 DNA reads TGTGCTAGTGGTTTGCGGACTAGCGGGGCCTCCTACAATGAGCAGTTCTTC. This translates into CASGLRTSGASYNEQFF.

This clonotype was detected a few times. V is TRBV5-1 and J is TRBJ1-1; D uncertain. CDR3 length equals 14 residues. Deletions cut 6 bases from V and 0 bases from J, with 12 bases between. Germline values: CDR1 SGHRS, CDR2 YFSETQ. CDR3: CASNPDLMNTEAFF. The CDR3 region has the DNA TGCGCCAGCAATCCGGATCTCATGAACACTGAAGCTTTCTTT.